The present entry profiles one T cell receptor beta chain with its context. Measured with immunoSEQ multiplex PCR; TCRdb has only the in-frame clones, and not every one. The sample has some 420,000 clones, 75% to 90% seen once. Germline trimming cut 4 bases from V and 5 bases from J; bases unmatched to any gene: 11. The CDR3 spans 15 residues. Looked up from germline, CDR1 is SGHRS and CDR2 is YFSETQ. This sample is part of a study of blood T cell repertoires in COVID-19. V and J are TRBV5-1 and TRBJ1-1, with 7 bases identical to TRBD1. The sample consisted of PBMCs or T cells enriched from blood (not recorded which). The receptor's source is a man younger than 45 who had recovered from COVID-19. CDR3 DNA: TGCGCCAGCAGCAGGGGGCCCCCGCGTGGGACTGAAGCTTTCTTT. Translating gives CASSRGPPRGTEAFF.